These T cell receptor beta chains were read from a single sample in a study of blood T cells in healthy people across ages. Each CDR3 protein is one row after TCRdb ran MiXCR on the 5' RACE reads. Here the sample spans about 670,000 distinct CDR3 sequences, 40% to 45% being singletons. Material for sequencing was blood. The receptor set was obtained from a man older than 75 in good health. Each CDR3 is given with its conserved first and last residue. Each record gives: D gene, V gene, J gene, clone size, CDR3 DNA, CDR3 protein. A D gene is named only where the DNA matches it firmly. Clone size is given for some rows only: seen once, a few or many times, or a class if the clone is expanded.

-	TRBV7-2	TRBJ2-5	-	TGTGCCAGCAGCCAGGGCTTAACGGAGACCCAGTACTTC	CASSQGLTETQYF
-	TRBV7-8	TRBJ1-6	-	TGTGCCAGCAGCTTAGAGGGACAAAGCTCCTATAATTCACCCCTCCACTTT	CASSLEGQSSYNSPLHF
-	TRBV7-7	TRBJ2-5	-	TGTGCTAGCAGCCGGCGGACACAAGAGGCCCAGTACTTC	CASSRRTQEAQYF
-	TRBV7-6	TRBJ2-5	once	TGTGCCAGCAGACCTGGTAGGGGGTGGGGAGAGACCCAGTACTTC	CASRPGRGWGETQYF
TRBD1	TRBV10-3	TRBJ2-1	once	TGTGCCATCACCCCGACAGGGGTAGGCAATGAGCAGTTCTTC	CAITPTGVGNEQFF
TRBD2	TRBV3-1	TRBJ2-7	-	TGTGCCAGCAGCCAAGGGTCGAGCGGGGCCTACGAGCAGTACTTC	CASSQGSSGAYEQYF
TRBD1	TRBV6-2/TRBV6-3	TRBJ1-4	-	TGTGCCAGCAGTTCGATAGGGGGCGAAGAACTGTTTTTT	CASSSIGGEELFF
-	TRBV4-3	TRBJ1-2	-	TGCGCCAGCAGCCAAGATTGGGGGGAGGCCTATGGCTACACCTTC	CASSQDWGEAYGYTF
TRBD2	TRBV7-9	TRBJ2-7	-	TGTGCCAGCAGCCTCCTCCGTAGGGCTAGCGGGAGGTACAATGAGCAGTACTTC	CASSLLRRASGRYNEQYF
-	TRBV28	TRBJ2-5	-	TGTGCCAGCAGTTTTTATGGGGCGGAGACCCAGTACTTC	CASSFYGAETQYF
-	TRBV7-3	TRBJ2-6	-	TGTGCCAGCAGCTTAACCTCCTCGGGAGCATCTGGGGCCAACGTCCTGACTTTC	CASSLTSSGASGANVLTF
-	TRBV27	TRBJ2-1	-	TGTGCCAGCAGCAACCCGAGCGGCTCCTACAATGAGCAGTTCTTC	CASSNPSGSYNEQFF